These 21 T cell receptor beta chains were sequenced from one sample in a study of tumor T cells in aggressive B-cell lymphoma. The method was immunoSEQ multiplex PCR; TCRdb's version includes in-frame clones alone and lacks a portion of them. Here the sample spans about 11,000 clones, about 90% being singletons. The sequencing sample was made of tumor tissue. Receptor source: an adult with diffuse large B cell lymphoma.

The table lists this clone with a few counts. This chain uses TRBV6-5 with TRBJ2-7; D possibly corresponds to TRBD1 (5 bases). Germline lookup yields CDR1 MNHEY and CDR2 SVGAGI. This CDR3 has 15 amino acids. Trimming removed 1 base from V and 4 bases from J, with 14 bases in between. The CDR3 nucleotides read TGTGCCAGCAGTTACTTAGGTCAGGGAATTTACGAGCAGTACTTC. Its protein product is CASSYLGQGIYEQYF.

V is TRBV4-1 and J is TRBJ2-5; possibly TRBD1 for D (5 bases). This CDR3 comprises 14 residues. V was pared by 0 bases and J by 4 bases, with 9 bases between. From germline, CDR1 is MGHRA and CDR2 YSYEKL. CDR3 in DNA: TGCGCCAGCAGCCAAGACAGCAGGGTAGAGACCCAGTACTTC. Its translation is CASSQDSRVETQYF.

This clone was picked up one time. The CDR3 protein is CASSSRLAGDEQYF. CDR3 bases: TGTGCCAGCAGCTCGAGACTAGCGGGAGACGAGCAGTACTTC. This sequence joins TRBV7-8 and TRBJ2-7; 12 bases fit TRBD2. The CDR3 length is 14 residues. Germline V gene sequence: CDR1 SGHVS, CDR2 FQNEAQ. V was clipped by 4 bases and J by 5 bases; unmatched bases: 3.

J is TRBJ1-2 and V is TRBV7-8; a weak D match, TRBD1 (6 bases). With 1 base removed from V and 8 bases from J, the gap between germline ends came to 17 bases. Germline V gives CDR1 SGHVS, CDR2 FQNEAQ. The CDR3 loop spans 15 amino acids. CDR3 in DNA: TGTGCCAGCAGCTTAGACCCCGGGACAAAAGGGGGCTACACCTTC. It codes for CASSLDPGTKGGYTF.

This chain uses TRBV11-2 with TRBJ2-2; the match to TRBD2 covers 7 bases. The V segment lost 1 base and the J segment 1 base; nucleotides outside the gene matches: 3. CDR3 length: 16 residues. CDR1 SGHAT and CDR2 FQNNGV come from the germline V gene. The CDR3, as DNA: TGTGCCAGCAGCTTAGGTCCGGGAGGGAACACCGGGGAGCTGTTTTTT. Protein sequence: CASSLGPGGNTGELFF. Looking up the rest from reference TRBV11-2 and TRBJ2-2 gives the full variable domain: EAGVAQSPRYKIIEKRQSVAFWCNPISGHATLYWYQQILGQGPKLLIQFQNNGVVDDSQLPKDRFSAERLKGVDSTLKIQPAKLEDSAVYLCASSLGPGGNTGELFFGEGSRLTVL.

The J gene is TRBJ2-3, the V gene TRBV19, with TRBD2 matching over 8 bases. Trimming cost V 3 bases and J 4 bases; bases outside gene matches: 6. CDR1 LNHDA and CDR2 SQIVND come from the germline V gene (reference sequence). The CDR3 has 15 residues. The CDR3 region is CASSMSGSFADTQYF. The CDR3 DNA reads TGTGCCAGTAGTATGAGCGGGAGTTTTGCAGATACGCAGTATTTT. The entire variable domain, with the rest obtained from reference TRBV19 and TRBJ2-3, is as follows: DGGITQSPKYLFRKEGQNVTLSCEQNLNHDAMYWYRQDPGQGLRLIYYSQIVNDFQKGDIAEGYSVSREKKESFPLTVTSAQKNPTAFYLCASSMSGSFADTQYFGPGTRLTVL.

This chain joins TRBV7-8 and TRBJ2-3, with 11 bases that match TRBD2. The CDR3 has 17 residues. Unmatched junction bases numbered 9, after V lost 5 bases and J lost 2 bases. CDR1 is SGHVS and CDR2 is FQNEAQ in the germline V gene. The CDR3: CASSPRLAGSHTDTQYF. The CDR3 region has the DNA TGTGCCAGCAGCCCTCGACTAGCGGGGAGTCACACAGATACGCAGTATTTT.

This clone was picked up one time. The chain joins TRBV5-4 to TRBJ1-3, with 7 bases lining up with TRBD1. Germline assignment: CDR1 SGHNT and CDR2 YYREEE (reference sequence). V was pared by 4 bases and J by 7 bases, with 14 bases of the junction left unmatched. This CDR3 has 16 amino acids. For the CDR3, the DNA is TGTGCCAGCAGCCCTCCCCCAGGGGGAAAAGCCAACACCATATATTTT. Translation: CASSPPPGGKANTIYF. Filled out from reference TRBV5-4 and TRBJ1-3, the complete variable domain reads ETGVTQSPTHLIKTRGQQVTLRCSSQSGHNTVSWYQQALGQGPQFIFQYYREEENGRGNFPPRFSGLQFPNYSSELNVNALELDDSALYLCASSPPPGGKANTIYFGEGSWLTVV.

The chain joins TRBV30 to TRBJ1-1; D is uncertain. In germline, CDR1 is GTSNPN, CDR2 SVGIG (reference sequence). The CDR3 is 11 amino acids. The V gene lost 1 base and the J gene lost 6 bases, with 6 bases spanning the gap. The CDR3 nucleotides read TGTGCCTGGAGTGCTCCGTCTGAAGCTTTCTTT. Amino acids: CAWSAPSEAFF.

V and J are TRBV7-2 and TRBJ1-4; D not resolved. Deletions cut 5 bases from V and 8 bases from J, with 18 bases between. This CDR3 region has 15 residues. Germline lookup yields CDR1 SGHTA and CDR2 FQGNSA. CDR3 residues: CASSPSSTMREKLFF. The CDR3 bases are TGTGCCAGCAGCCCTAGCTCTACTATGAGGGAAAAACTGTTTTTT.

The chain joins TRBV11-2 to TRBJ1-5, with 8 positions matching TRBD1. Per germline, CDR1 SGHAT and CDR2 FQNNGV. V was pared by 5 bases and J by 5 bases, with 5 bases of the junction left unmatched. This CDR3 region has 14 residues. CDR3 residues: CASSPGQADQPQHF. The DNA for the CDR3 is TGTGCCAGCAGCCCGGGACAGGCTGATCAGCCCCAGCATTTT.

This chain joins TRBV29-1 and TRBJ2-5, with a possible D match to TRBD2 (5 bases). V was shortened by 7 bases and J by 1 base, with 10 bases between the two germline ends. Germline V gives CDR1 SQVTM, CDR2 ANQGSEA. The CDR3 loop spans 12 amino acids. CDR3 in amino acids: CSAEEAQETQYF. DNA of the CDR3: TGCAGCGCCGAGGAGGCCCAAGAGACCCAGTACTTC.

The chain carries TRBV2 and TRBJ2-7, with 7 bases that match TRBD1. V shed 4 bases and J 9 bases; nucleotides not matched to a gene: 15. The CDR3 spans 15 residues. Germline V gene data show CDR1 as SNHLY and CDR2 as FYNNEI. CDR3 loop: CASSGWQGVIQGQYF. In DNA form, the CDR3 reads TGTGCCAGCAGTGGTTGGCAGGGGGTGATCCAAGGGCAGTACTTC.

This rearrangement joins TRBV2 to TRBJ2-7; 8 nucleotides line up with TRBD1. This CDR3 spans 14 amino acids. With V trimmed by 6 bases and J by 6 bases, 10 bases remained unmatched. Per the germline V gene, CDR1 is SNHLY and CDR2 is FYNNEI. CDR3 in DNA: TGTGCCAGCAGCGGACAGGGAATCCCTCGCGAGCAGTACTTC. Its protein product is CASSGQGIPREQYF.

The chain combines TRBV5-4 with TRBJ2-1; D is possibly TRBD1 (6 bases). This CDR3 has 17 amino acids. Germline CDR1 and CDR2: SGHNT and YYREEE (reference sequence). The germline V and J ends were trimmed by 4 bases and 1 base, with 18 bases remaining between them. In DNA, the CDR3 is TGTGCCAGCAGCCCTGGAACAGGGACCAGTTCCTACAATGAGCAGTTCTTC. Amino acids: CASSPGTGTSSYNEQFF. The variable domain in full, with the rest retrieved from reference TRBV5-4 and TRBJ2-1, is ETGVTQSPTHLIKTRGQQVTLRCSSQSGHNTVSWYQQALGQGPQFIFQYYREEENGRGNFPPRFSGLQFPNYSSELNVNALELDDSALYLCASSPGTGTSSYNEQFFGPGTRLTVL.

V and J are TRBV9 and TRBJ2-5; 11 nucleotides align to TRBD2. CDR3 length: 16 residues. The germline V gene encodes CDR1 SGDLS and CDR2 YYNGEE. Trimming took 3 bases from V and 5 from J; bases not matched to a gene: 9. As DNA, the CDR3 is TGTGCCAGCAGCGGCTTTAGCGGGAGGGCCGAGGAGACCCAGTACTTC. It codes for CASSGFSGRAEETQYF. Full variable domain (outside the CDR3, taken from reference TRBV9 and TRBJ2-5): DSGVTQTPKHLITATGQRVTLRCSPRSGDLSVYWYQQSLDQGLQFLIQYYNGEERAKGNILERFSAQQFPDLHSELNLSSLELGDSALYFCASSGFSGRAEETQYFGPGTRLLVL.

In this sample, this clone turned up once. CDR3 DNA sequence: TGTGCCAGCAGCCTGAGCTCCTACGAGCAGTACTTC. It yields the protein CASSLSSYEQYF. V and J are TRBV14 and TRBJ2-7; D gene unclear. Trimming shortened V by 4 bases and J by 0 bases, and 4 bases separated the two germline ends. The germline V gene has CDR1 SGHDN and CDR2 FVKESK. This CDR3 has 12 amino acids.

On this clone: The junction departs from the called germline gene at one end, perhaps through a read error. The chain joins TRBV2 to TRBJ2-5, with TRBD1 as a possible D gene (5 bases). Germline assignment: CDR1 SNHLY and CDR2 FYNNEI. The CDR3 has 12 amino acids. CDR3 residues: CVSTGVQETQYF. The CDR3 region has the DNA TGTGTCAGCACAGGCGTTCAAGAGACCCAGTACTTC.

The genes are TRBV30 and TRBJ1-1; D gene ambiguous. V lost 5 bases, J lost 7 bases, and 11 bases lay in between. CDR3 size: 11 residues. Per germline, CDR1 GTSNPN and CDR2 SVGIG (reference sequence). The CDR3: CAWVELLEAFF. In DNA form, the CDR3 reads TGTGCCTGGGTGGAGTTACTTGAAGCTTTCTTT.

The chain employs TRBV30 and TRBJ1-2, with 7 positions matching TRBD1. The CDR3 length is 13 residues. J gave up 8 bases and V 2 bases, and 8 bases lay outside the gene matches. CDR1 is GTSNPN and CDR2 is SVGIG in the germline V gene (reference sequence). The CDR3 sequence: CAWSRQGSEGYTF. CDR3 DNA: TGTGCCTGGAGTCGACAGGGATCAGAAGGCTACACCTTC.

This chain uses TRBV6-7 with TRBJ1-5, with D uncertain. TRBV6-7 is placed among ORFs of uncertain function. The CDR3 covers 12 residues. The V end was cut by 5 bases, the J end by 7 bases, with 9 bases between. This CDR3 is CASSTRRQPQHF. The CDR3 coding sequence is TGTGCCAGCAGTACCCGCAGACAGCCCCAGCATTTT.